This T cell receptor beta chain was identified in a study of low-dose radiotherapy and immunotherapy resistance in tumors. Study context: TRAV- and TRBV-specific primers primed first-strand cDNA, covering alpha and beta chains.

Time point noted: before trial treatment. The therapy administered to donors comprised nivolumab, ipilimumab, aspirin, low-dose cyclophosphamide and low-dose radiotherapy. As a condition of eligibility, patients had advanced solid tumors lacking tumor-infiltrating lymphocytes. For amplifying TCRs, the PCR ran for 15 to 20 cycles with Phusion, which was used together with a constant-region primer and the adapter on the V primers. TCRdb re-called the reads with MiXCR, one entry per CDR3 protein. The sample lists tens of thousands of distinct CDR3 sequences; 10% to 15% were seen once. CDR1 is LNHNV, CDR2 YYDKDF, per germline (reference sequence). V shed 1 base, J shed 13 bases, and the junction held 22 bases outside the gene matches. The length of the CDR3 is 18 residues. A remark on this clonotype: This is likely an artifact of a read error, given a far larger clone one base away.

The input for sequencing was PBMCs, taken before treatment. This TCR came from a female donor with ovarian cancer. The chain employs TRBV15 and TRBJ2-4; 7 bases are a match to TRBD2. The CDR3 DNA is TGTGCCACCAGCAGAGGGTCGGGACCGGGACTATATGACAATGAGCAGTACTTC. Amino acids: CATSRGSGPGLYDNEQYF.